These 25 T cell receptor beta chains share one sample of origin, sequenced in a study of patients and donors after allogeneic stem cell transplantation. TCRdb redid the calling of the RT-PCR reads with MiXCR, one entry per CDR3 protein. The sample has roughly 960,000 distinct CDR3 sequences; roughly 17% are singletons. The material sequenced was blood, either unsorted or a sorted T cell fraction (not recorded which). All receptors come from a human donor who was either an allogeneic HSCT recipient or a stem cell or donor lymphocyte infusion donor (not recorded which). It is not recorded whose cells these are; they may come from a transplant donor.

This chain joins TRBV5-1 and TRBJ2-2; TRBD2 might be the D (5 bases). The germline V gene encodes CDR1 SGHRS and CDR2 YFSETQ. V gave up 2 bases and J gave up 6 bases, with 8 bases separating them. The CDR3 is made up of 13 amino acids. The CDR3 loop is CASSFRDPGELFF. CDR3 nucleotide sequence: TGCGCCAGCAGCTTTCGGGATCCCGGGGAGCTGTTTTTT.

This chain's CDR3 is CASSVDGRSDTQYF. The CDR3 DNA reads TGTGCCAGCAGCGTAGATGGCAGGTCAGATACGCAGTATTTT. The chain couples TRBV9 to TRBJ2-3; D remains ambiguous. The CDR3 sequence is 14 residues long. Germline lookup yields CDR1 SGDLS and CDR2 YYNGEE. V dropped 0 bases and J dropped 4 bases, with 9 bases sitting between them.

V gene TRBV7-9 combines with J gene TRBJ2-7, with D possibly being TRBD1 (6 bases). Trimming removed 4 bases from V and 1 base from J, with 20 bases in between. The V gene's germline CDR1 is SEHNR and CDR2 FQNEAQ (reference sequence). This CDR3 has 17 amino acids. For the CDR3, the DNA is TGTGCCAGCAGCTATGGGGCGCTCTCGGACAGTTCCTACGAGCAGTACTTC. Protein sequence: CASSYGALSDSSYEQYF.

The CDR3 loop is CASSQVGVSSYNEQFF. The CDR3 nucleotides read TGTGCCAGCAGCCAAGTGGGGGTAAGCTCCTACAATGAGCAGTTCTTC. V usage is TRBV14 and J usage is TRBJ2-1; D is tentatively TRBD1 or TRBD2 (5 bases each). V was shortened by 1 base and J by 0 bases, with 10 bases between the two germline ends. Germline loops: CDR1 SGHDN, CDR2 FVKESK. The CDR3 spans 16 residues.

The CDR3 DNA reads as TGTGCCAGCAGTTACAGGGAGTCGGGCAACGAGCAGTACTTC. Encoded protein: CASSYRESGNEQYF. The chain carries TRBV6-2 or TRBV6-3 and TRBJ2-7; D may be TRBD2 (5 bases). CDR1 and CDR2 from the germline V gene are MNHEY and SVGEGT. CDR3 length: 14 amino acids. V gave up 2 bases and J gave up 5 bases, with 13 bases separating them.

The CDR3 nucleotides read TGTGCCAGTAGTCAGACAGGGCCCACCTACGAGCAGTACTTC. This translates into CASSQTGPTYEQYF. V usage is TRBV19 and J usage is TRBJ2-7; 7 nucleotides line up with TRBD1. Germline V gene lookup returns CDR1 LNHDA and CDR2 SQIVND (reference sequence). After removal of 5 bases from V and 2 bases from J, the junction contained 6 bases not matched to a gene. The CDR3 spans 14 residues.

The J gene is TRBJ2-7, the V gene TRBV5-6; D is perhaps TRBD2 (6 bases). Deletions cut 0 bases from V and 7 bases from J, with 17 bases between. This CDR3 is built from 15 residues. The germline V gene encodes CDR1 SGHDT and CDR2 YYEEEE. The CDR3 DNA follows: TGTGCCAGCAGCTTGGCAGGGAGGATACCTGAAGAGCAGTACTTC. Translation gives CASSLAGRIPEEQYF.

This clonotype was observed a few times. The CDR3 spells CASSLGLPGEQYF. The CDR3 bases are TGTGCCAGCAGTTTAGGTCTGCCTGGCGAGCAGTACTTC. This chain uses TRBV12-3 or TRBV12-4 with TRBJ2-7; D uncertain. With 1 base removed from V and 6 bases from J, the gap between germline ends came to 10 bases. This CDR3 is built from 13 residues.

The CDR3 region is CASRGTGGDEQFF. For the CDR3, the DNA is TGTGCCAGCAGGGGGACAGGGGGCGATGAGCAGTTCTTC. The chain has TRBV7-6 and TRBJ2-1; TRBD1 agrees at 12 bases. The germline CDR1 and CDR2 sequences are SGHVS and FNYEAQ. The junction had 2 bases not matched to a gene; V was cut back by 6 bases and J by 8 bases. The CDR3 runs 13 residues.

The chain combines TRBV20-1 with TRBJ2-7; TRBD1 aligns across 9 bases. Germline trimming cut 6 bases from V and 3 bases from J; bases unmatched to any gene: 3. CDR3 length: 12 amino acids. Germline V gives CDR1 DFQATT, CDR2 SNEGSKA (reference sequence). The DNA of the CDR3 is TGCAGTGCAACGACAGGGGGCTACGAGCAGTACTTC. It codes for CSATTGGYEQYF.

The CDR3 DNA reads as TGCGCCAGCAGCCAACCTACAGGGGGCACTGAAGCTTTCTTT. Amino acid sequence: CASSQPTGGTEAFF. This chain uses TRBV4-1 with TRBJ1-1; TRBD1 agrees at 8 bases. Trimming removed 2 bases from V and 4 bases from J; junction bases left unmatched: 3. CDR1 and CDR2 (germline): MGHRA, YSYEKL. The CDR3 contains 14 residues.

V gene TRBV20-1 combines with J gene TRBJ2-3, with D possibly TRBD2 on 6 matching bases. The V end was cut by 3 bases, the J end by 4 bases, with 11 bases between. This CDR3 comprises 13 residues. Germline CDR1 and CDR2: DFQATT and SNEGSKA (reference sequence). The CDR3 region has the DNA TGCAGTGCTAGGTTGGACTACTCAGATACGCAGTATTTT. This encodes CSARLDYSDTQYF.

Ten or more counts support this clonotype. V gene TRBV20-1 combines with J gene TRBJ1-4; tentatively, D is TRBD1 (6 bases). CDR3 length: 15 residues. Germline V CDR1 and CDR2: DFQATT, SNEGSKA (reference sequence). V gave up 6 bases and J gave up 8 bases, with 22 bases separating them. The CDR3 DNA sequence: TGCAGTGCCAACAGCGCGACAGGTCTTCGGGAAAAACTGTTTTTT. This codes for CSANSATGLREKLFF.

This clonotype showed up many times. This chain joins TRBV7-2 and TRBJ1-5, with a possible D match to TRBD1 (5 bases). The V gene's germline CDR1 is SGHTA and CDR2 FQGNSA. The CDR3 is made up of 14 amino acids. V gave up 3 bases and J gave up 1 base, with 7 bases separating them. CDR3 nucleotide sequence: TGTGCCAGCAGCTTTGCAGGGAGCAATCAGCCCCAGCATTTT. Protein sequence: CASSFAGSNQPQHF.

The chain joins TRBV6-1 to TRBJ2-7; 8 bases agree with TRBD2. The CDR3 loop spans 16 amino acids. With 4 bases clipped from V and 5 bases from J, the junction kept 13 bases outside the gene matches. Germline values: CDR1 MNHNS, CDR2 SASEGT. CDR3 nucleotide sequence: TGTGCCAGCAGTGCCCACACTAGCGGCCTTAGGAACGAGCAGTACTTC. This encodes CASSAHTSGLRNEQYF.

This clonotype has just a few counts. The CDR3 nucleotides read TGCAGTGCTAGAGATCAGACTAGCCTACCCTACGAGCAGTACTTC. Protein: CSARDQTSLPYEQYF. The chain is built from TRBV20-1 and TRBJ2-7; 7 bases match TRBD2. J was trimmed by 2 bases and V by 0 bases; bases with no gene match: 7. The CDR3 sequence is 15 residues long. Germline loops: CDR1 DFQATT, CDR2 SNEGSKA (reference sequence).

This clonotype has a handful of counts. The genes are TRBV29-1 and TRBJ2-1, with D possibly TRBD2 on 5 matching bases. The length of the CDR3 is 14 residues. Germline assignment: CDR1 SQVTM and CDR2 ANQGSEA. Trimming took 4 bases from V and 9 from J, leaving 19 bases between them. CDR3 coding DNA: TGCAGCGTTGCGGCGGGTATCGGGGAAGGTGAGCAGTTCTTC. Its protein product is CSVAAGIGEGEQFF.

This clonotype appeared a few times. This sequence joins TRBV10-3 and TRBJ2-2; D possibly corresponds to TRBD1 (6 bases). V lost 7 bases to trimming and J lost 6 bases, with 6 bases between them. Germline assignment: CDR1 ENHRY and CDR2 SYGVKD. The CDR3 covers 11 residues. The CDR3 protein is CAITGAGELFF. In DNA form, the CDR3 reads TGTGCCATCACAGGGGCCGGGGAGCTGTTTTTT.

This chain uses TRBV4-3 with TRBJ2-1; D is possibly TRBD1 or TRBD2 (6 bases each). The ends were cut back, 6 bases at V and 0 bases at J, with 18 bases in the middle. This CDR3 is 17 amino acids long. CDR1 is LGHNA and CDR2 is YSLEER in the germline V gene. The CDR3, as DNA: TGCGCCAGCAGTCTCGTTGAGGGGGGTGGCTCCTACAATGAGCAGTTCTTC. Its protein product is CASSLVEGGGSYNEQFF.

This clonotype was detected a few times. The V call is TRBV27, the J call TRBJ2-3, with 9 bases fitting TRBD2. Trimming removed 7 bases from V and 3 bases from J; junction bases left unmatched: 11. The CDR3 length is 16 residues. Per germline, CDR1 MNHEY and CDR2 SMNVEV (reference sequence). The CDR3 DNA is TGTGCCAGCATGGGCGGGAGGGCCTTCTGGACAGATACGCAGTATTTT. Protein: CASMGGRAFWTDTQYF.

This clonotype was observed a few times. In DNA, the CDR3 is TGTGCCTGGAGGGGGACAGGGACGGGACAGCCCCAGCATTTT. Its translation: CAWRGTGTGQPQHF. The chain has TRBV30 and TRBJ1-5; 9 positions agree with TRBD1. Trimming took 3 bases from V and 7 from J; bases not matched to a gene: 7. There are 14 residues in the CDR3. CDR1 is GTSNPN, CDR2 SVGIG, per germline (reference sequence).

The chain couples TRBV9 to TRBJ1-6, with 9 bases identical to TRBD1. CDR1 SGDLS and CDR2 YYNGEE come from the germline V gene. The junction had 5 bases not matched to a gene; V was cut back by 0 bases and J by 4 bases. This CDR3 spans 17 amino acids. CDR3 residues: CASSVATTGGYNSPLHF. CDR3 nucleotide sequence: TGTGCCAGCAGCGTAGCGACGACAGGGGGGTATAATTCACCCCTCCACTTT.

The V and J genes are TRBV7-6 and TRBJ1-6, with unresolved D. The CDR3 contains 17 residues. Trimming stripped 8 bases from V and 4 bases from J, with 21 bases between. Germline V gene lookup returns CDR1 SGHVS and CDR2 FNYEAQ. The CDR3 region is CASASPSGGSYNSPLHF. As DNA, the CDR3 is TGTGCCAGCGCCTCCCCGTCTGGAGGGTCGTATAATTCACCCCTCCACTTT.

There are a few counts of this clonotype. The chain combines TRBV14 with TRBJ2-3; no firm D call. CDR3 length equals 13 residues. Germline V gene lookup returns CDR1 SGHDN and CDR2 FVKESK. Trimming removed 3 bases from V and 3 bases from J, with 7 bases in between. CDR3 coding DNA: TGTGCCAGCAGCCAGTCTCTTACAGATACGCAGTATTTT. Its translation is CASSQSLTDTQYF.

The table lists this clonotype with a few counts. The chain links TRBV29-1 to TRBJ1-2; TRBD1 is a possible D gene (5 bases). The germline V gene encodes CDR1 SQVTM and CDR2 ANQGSEA. V lost 6 bases to trimming and J lost 0 bases, with 17 bases between them. CDR3 length: 15 residues. CDR3: CSVGGGSNPNYGYTF. The CDR3 DNA is TGCAGCGTGGGGGGGGGTTCCAACCCTAACTATGGCTACACCTTC.